This TCR beta chain is drawn from a study of cytomegalovirus exposure and HLA in healthy donors. 60 Vbeta and 13 Jbeta primers were used in PCR. Here immunoSEQ multiplex PCR was the method, and the copy in TCRdb shows in-frame clones only, minus some. The table lists some 89,000 clones, about 70% of them singletons. The CDR3 contains 15 residues. The germline V and J ends were trimmed by 4 bases and 3 bases, with 13 bases remaining between them. CDR1 and CDR2 (germline): KGHSH, LQKENI. Sequences were obtained from PBMCs. The rearrangement uses TRBV18 and TRBJ1-3, with D maybe TRBD1 (6 bases). The sequence derives from a man aged 60 to 69 in good health and CMV-seronegative. CDR3 nucleotides: TGTGCCAGCTCACTCCGGACAGACTATGGAAACACCATATATTTT. Its translation is CASSLRTDYGNTIYF.